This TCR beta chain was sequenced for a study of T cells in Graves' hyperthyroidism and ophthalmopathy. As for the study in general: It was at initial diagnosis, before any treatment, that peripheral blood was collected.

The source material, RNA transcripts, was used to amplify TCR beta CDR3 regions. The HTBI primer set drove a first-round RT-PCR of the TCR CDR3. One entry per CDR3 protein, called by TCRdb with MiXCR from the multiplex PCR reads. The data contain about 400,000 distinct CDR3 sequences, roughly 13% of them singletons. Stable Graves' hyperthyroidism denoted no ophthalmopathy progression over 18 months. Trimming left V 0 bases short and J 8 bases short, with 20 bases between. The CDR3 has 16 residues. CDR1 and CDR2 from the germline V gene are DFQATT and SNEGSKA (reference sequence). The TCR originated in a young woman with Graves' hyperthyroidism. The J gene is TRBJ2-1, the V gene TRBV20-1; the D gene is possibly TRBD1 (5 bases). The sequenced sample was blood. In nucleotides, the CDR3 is TGCAGTGCTAGAGAGGGTACGCGCCGCAAAGGGGATGAGCAGTTCTTC. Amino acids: CSAREGTRRKGDEQFF.